A selection of T cell receptor beta chains follows, all from one sample in a study of shared clonotypes between healthy human individuals. TCRdb's table, derived via immunoSEQ multiplex PCR, lists solely in-frame clones and lacks some. The sample has roughly 650,000 clones, roughly 96% seen once. The sample consisted of naive CD8+ T cells sorted from blood. Source of these receptors: a woman aged 30 to 39 in good health. CDR3s include the opening cysteine and the closing phenylalanine or tryptophan. A D gene is named only where the DNA matches it firmly. Expanded clones get a size class; other rows say once, few or many, or leave the size out.

CDR3aa,CDR3nt,d_gene,v_gene,abundance,j_gene
CASSPGTRGTEAFF,TGTGCCAGCAGCCCTGGAACCAGGGGAACTGAAGCTTTCTTT,-,TRBV4-2,few,TRBJ1-1
CASSRLAGGYEQYF,TGTGCCAGCAGCAGACTAGCGGGAGGCTACGAGCAGTACTTC,TRBD2,TRBV27,-,TRBJ2-7
CASSPGDLDLGNEQFF,TGTGCCAGCAGCCCCGGGGACCTTGACTTGGGGAATGAGCAGTTCTTC,-,TRBV6-4,-,TRBJ2-1
CASSLRRREGRPDTQYF,TGTGCCAGCAGCTTAAGACGGCGGGAGGGCCGTCCAGATACGCAGTATTTT,TRBD2,TRBV13,-,TRBJ2-3
CASSLRGGEQYF,TGTGCCAGCAGCTTACGCGGTGGCGAGCAGTACTTC,-,TRBV7-9,-,TRBJ2-7
CASSLQLGTGFEKLFF,TGTGCCAGCAGCTTACAACTCGGGACAGGTTTTGAAAAACTGTTTTTT,TRBD1,TRBV11-2,-,TRBJ1-4
CASSEIIGGPDYEQYF,TGTGCCAGCAGTGAAATCATAGGAGGACCCGACTACGAGCAGTACTTC,-,TRBV2,-,TRBJ2-7
CASSHTGHEQYF,TGTGCCAGCAGCCACACCGGGCACGAGCAGTACTTC,-,TRBV7-9,-,TRBJ2-7
CASSPLRTSGGDEQYF,TGTGCCAGCAGCCCACTACGGACTAGCGGAGGAGACGAGCAGTACTTC,TRBD2,TRBV11-2,-,TRBJ2-7
CASNRRETHNEQFF,TGTGCCAGTAATCGGCGGGAGACCCACAATGAGCAGTTCTTC,TRBD2,TRBV19,-,TRBJ2-1
CATRDLAYEQYF,TGTGCCACGAGGGACTTAGCCTACGAGCAGTACTTC,-,TRBV6-5,-,TRBJ2-7
CASSPTGVTEAFF,TGTGCCAGCAGCCCTACAGGGGTAACTGAAGCTTTCTTT,TRBD1,TRBV5-4,once,TRBJ1-1
CASSQVAGVYEQYF,TGTGCCAGCAGCCAGGTAGCGGGAGTATACGAGCAGTACTTC,TRBD2,TRBV14,-,TRBJ2-7
CASSESGSIYEQYF,TGTGCCAGCAGTGAAAGCGGGAGTATTTACGAGCAGTACTTC,TRBD2,TRBV2,-,TRBJ2-7
CASSPGQNTEAFF,TGCGCCAGCAGCCCAGGTCAGAACACTGAAGCTTTCTTT,-,TRBV5-1,-,TRBJ1-1
CASSEHGGRPPMEQYF,TGTGCCAGCAGTGAACACGGCGGGAGGCCCCCTATGGAGCAGTACTTC,TRBD2,TRBV6-1,-,TRBJ2-7
CASSPTVSNQPQHF,TGTGCCAGCAGTCCCACCGTTAGCAATCAGCCCCAGCATTTT,-,TRBV28,-,TRBJ1-5
CAWTLWRIFNYGYTF,TGTGCCTGGACCCTCTGGCGGATTTTTAACTATGGCTACACCTTC,-,TRBV30,-,TRBJ1-2
CASSYGQAGTDTQYF,TGTGCCAGCAGCTACGGCCAGGCGGGCACAGATACGCAGTATTTT,-,TRBV5-5,once,TRBJ2-3
CASSHTGTGYNSPLHF,TGCGCCAGCAGCCACACCGGGACAGGGTATAATTCACCCCTCCACTTT,TRBD1,TRBV4-1,-,TRBJ1-6
CASSLEPVQETQYF,TGTGCCAGCAGCTTAGAGCCAGTCCAAGAGACCCAGTACTTC,-,TRBV11-2,-,TRBJ2-5
CAISVRSNQPQHF,TGTGCCATCAGTGTACGTAGCAATCAGCCCCAGCATTTT,-,TRBV10-3,few,TRBJ1-5
CASSLGHSNQPQHF,TGTGCCAGCAGTTTAGGGCATAGCAATCAGCCCCAGCATTTT,-,TRBV28,-,TRBJ1-5
CARRDRTKDQPQHF,TGCGCCAGGAGGGACAGGACTAAAGATCAGCCCCAGCATTTT,TRBD1,TRBV5-1,-,TRBJ1-5
CASSEWYTGELFF,TGTGCCAGCAGTGAATGGTACACCGGGGAGCTGTTTTTT,-,TRBV25-1,-,TRBJ2-2
CATSGGTEMNTEAFF,TGTGCCACCAGCGGCGGGACCGAGATGAACACTGAAGCTTTCTTT,-,TRBV15,-,TRBJ1-1
CASRSDSAYGYTF,TGTGCCAGCAGATCGGACAGCGCCTATGGCTACACCTTC,-,TRBV6-5,-,TRBJ1-2
CSALINNEQFF,TGCAGTGCTCTTATCAACAATGAGCAGTTCTTC,-,TRBV20-1,-,TRBJ2-1
CASSYSAEQFF,TGTGCCAGCAGCTATTCGGCTGAGCAGTTCTTC,-,TRBV4-2,once,TRBJ2-1
CASSLASGGYEQYF,TGTGCCAGCAGCTTAGCCAGCGGAGGATACGAGCAGTACTTC,-,TRBV11-2,-,TRBJ2-7
CASSPEREKTDTQYF,TGCGCCAGCAGCCCCGAGCGGGAGAAGACAGATACGCAGTATTTT,TRBD2,TRBV5-1,-,TRBJ2-3
CASSLSQRNQPQHF,TGTGCCAGCAGTTTATCACAGCGCAATCAGCCCCAGCATTTT,-,TRBV28,once,TRBJ1-5
CASSRLAGERNEQFF,TGTGCCAGCAGCCGACTAGCGGGAGAGAGGAATGAGCAGTTCTTC,TRBD2,TRBV5-6,-,TRBJ2-1
CASSWEGSEPQHF,TGTGCCAGCAGCTGGGAGGGCTCGGAGCCCCAGCATTTT,-,TRBV7-9,-,TRBJ1-5
CASSPSGSSSYNEQFF,TGCGCCAGCAGTCCTAGCGGGAGTAGCTCCTACAATGAGCAGTTCTTC,TRBD2,TRBV10-2,-,TRBJ2-1
CASSSLLSGQYNEQFF,TGTGCCAGCAGCTCACTGTTATCGGGACAGTACAATGAGCAGTTCTTC,TRBD1,TRBV7-9,-,TRBJ2-1
CASSLDDYNEQFF,TGTGCCAGCAGTTTGGACGATTACAATGAGCAGTTCTTC,-,TRBV2,-,TRBJ2-1
CASSLLAGHNEQFF,TGTGCCAGCAGTTTACTAGCGGGCCACAATGAGCAGTTCTTC,TRBD2,TRBV27,-,TRBJ2-1
CASSEGPPQADTQYF,TGTGCCAGCAGTGAAGGCCCCCCCCAGGCAGATACGCAGTATTTT,-,TRBV25-1,-,TRBJ2-3
CASSFGEVGQGILHPYEQYF,TGTGCCAGCAGCTTTGGTGAAGTAGGACAGGGGATTCTCCACCCCTACGAGCAGTACTTC,TRBD1,TRBV7-6,-,TRBJ2-7
CASSLARAGRSTDTQYF,TGTGCCAGCAGCTTAGCGCGTGCAGGGCGTAGCACAGATACGCAGTATTTT,-,TRBV7-9,-,TRBJ2-3
CASRGTAVDYFF,TGTGCCAGCAGAGGGACAGCGGTCGATTATTTCTTC,TRBD1,TRBV6-6,-,TRBJ2-1
CASSPQIMFKTDTQYF,TGTGCCAGCAGCCCACAGATAATGTTTAAAACAGATACGCAGTATTTT,-,TRBV11-1,-,TRBJ2-3
CASSQGQLGFGSDTQYF,TGCGCCAGCAGCCAAGGACAACTAGGCTTTGGCTCAGATACGCAGTATTTT,-,TRBV4-1,-,TRBJ2-3
CASSEVSSYQPQHF,TGTGCCAGCAGTGAAGTGTCTTCTTATCAGCCCCAGCATTTT,-,TRBV2,once,TRBJ1-5